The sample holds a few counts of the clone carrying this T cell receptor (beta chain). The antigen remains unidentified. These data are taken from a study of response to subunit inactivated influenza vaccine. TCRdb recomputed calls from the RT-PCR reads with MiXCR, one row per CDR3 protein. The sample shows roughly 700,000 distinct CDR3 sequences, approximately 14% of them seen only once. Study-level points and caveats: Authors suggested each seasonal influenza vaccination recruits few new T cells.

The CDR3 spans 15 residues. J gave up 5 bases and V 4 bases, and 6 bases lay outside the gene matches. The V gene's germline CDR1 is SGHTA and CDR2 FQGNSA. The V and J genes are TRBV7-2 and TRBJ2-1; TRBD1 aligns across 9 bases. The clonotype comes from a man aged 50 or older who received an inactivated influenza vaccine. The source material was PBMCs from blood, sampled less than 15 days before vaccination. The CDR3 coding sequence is TGTGCCAGCAGCTCCGGACAGGGGATGAACAATGAGCAGTTCTTC. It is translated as CASSSGQGMNNEQFF.